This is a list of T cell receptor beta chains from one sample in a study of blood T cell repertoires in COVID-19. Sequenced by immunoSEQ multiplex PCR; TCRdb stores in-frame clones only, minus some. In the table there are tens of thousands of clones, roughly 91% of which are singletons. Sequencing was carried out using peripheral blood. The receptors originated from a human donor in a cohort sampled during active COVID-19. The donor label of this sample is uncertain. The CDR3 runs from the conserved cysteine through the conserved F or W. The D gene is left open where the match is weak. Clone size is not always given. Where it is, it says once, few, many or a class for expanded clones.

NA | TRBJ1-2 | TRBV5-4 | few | TGTGCCAGCAGCCCGCCCGGGGGGGCCGGGGACTATGGCTACACCTTC | CASSPPGGAGDYGYTF
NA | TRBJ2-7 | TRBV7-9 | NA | TGTGCCAGCAGCTTAAGTGGCGGAGAACTTCCCTACGAGCAGTACTTC | CASSLSGGELPYEQYF
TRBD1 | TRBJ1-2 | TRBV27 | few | TGTGCCAGCAGTTTATCGAACAGGGGGGACTATGGCTACACCTTC | CASSLSNRGDYGYTF
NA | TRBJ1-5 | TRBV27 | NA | TGTGCCAGCAGACGAGGGTCGGGTCAGCCCCAGCATTTT | CASRRGSGQPQHF
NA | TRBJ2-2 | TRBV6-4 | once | TGTGCCAGCAGCTTACGAGTTAACACCGGGGAGCTGTTTTTT | CASSLRVNTGELFF
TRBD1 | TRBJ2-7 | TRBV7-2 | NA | TGTGCCAGCAGCTTAATGGCAGGGGGCTACGAGCAGTACTTC | CASSLMAGGYEQYF
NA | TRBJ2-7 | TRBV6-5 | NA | TGTGCCAGCAGTTCTTGGACAGAGTCCTACGAGCAGTACTTC | CASSSWTESYEQYF
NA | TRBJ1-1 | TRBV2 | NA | TGTGCCAGCAGTCGCGACAGGTGGGGGAACACTGAAGCTTTCTTT | CASSRDRWGNTEAFF
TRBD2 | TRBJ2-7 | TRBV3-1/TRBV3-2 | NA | TGTGCCAGCAGCCAGCGGGGGGGCGAGCAGTACTTC | CASSQRGGEQYF
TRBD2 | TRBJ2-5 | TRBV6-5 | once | TGTGCCGGATCTTTTAGCGGGGGTAAACAAGAGACCCAGTACTTC | CAGSFSGGKQETQYF
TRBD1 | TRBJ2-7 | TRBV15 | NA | TGTGCCACCAGCAGACTGGGACAGGCCTTATACGAGCAGTACTTC | CATSRLGQALYEQYF
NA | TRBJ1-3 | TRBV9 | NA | TGTGCCAGCAGCGTAGGGTCGGGGGCTGGAAACACCATATATTTT | CASSVGSGAGNTIYF
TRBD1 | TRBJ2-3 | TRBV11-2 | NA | TGTGCCAGCAGCTTAATGTCGAGACAGGGGGTAGATACGCAGTATTTT | CASSLMSRQGVDTQYF
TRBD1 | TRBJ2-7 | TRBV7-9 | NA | TGTGCCAGCAGCCCGGGACAGGGGGCATACGAGCAGTACTTC | CASSPGQGAYEQYF
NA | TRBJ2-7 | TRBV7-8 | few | TGTGCCAGCAGCTCAAAAACGGGAGCCGAGCAGTACTTC | CASSSKTGAEQYF
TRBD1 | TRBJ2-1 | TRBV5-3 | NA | TGTGCCAGAAGCGATCGGACAGGGAGGACCTACAATGAGCAGTTCTTC | CARSDRTGRTYNEQFF
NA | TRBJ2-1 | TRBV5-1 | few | TGCGCCAGCAGGAGTCTTGAGGCTAGCAATGAGCAGTTCTTC | CASRSLEASNEQFF